This TCR beta chain came from a study of T cells in Graves' hyperthyroidism and ophthalmopathy. Amplification of TCR beta CDR3 regions was performed using RNA transcripts as template. An initial round of RT-PCR targeting the TCR CDR3 relied on the HTBI primer set. TCRdb reprocessed the multiplex PCR reads with MiXCR, giving one entry per CDR3 protein. The sample yields about 350,000 distinct CDR3 sequences, over 11% seen once. The V gene's germline CDR1 is SGDLS and CDR2 YYNGEE. The ends lost 3 bases at V and 2 bases at J; junction bases unmatched: 6. This CDR3 has 15 amino acids. The clonotype was recovered from a woman aged 25 to 39 with Graves' hyperthyroidism. The V gene is TRBV9, the J gene TRBJ2-3, with 7 positions matching TRBD2. The sequenced sample consisted of blood. The CDR3 region is CASSASGTNTDTQYF. CDR3 DNA sequence: TGTGCCAGCAGCGCCTCCGGGACTAACACAGATACGCAGTATTTT.